The 4 T cell receptor beta chains reported below all come from one sample, sequenced in a study of shared clonotypes between healthy human individuals. This table comes from immunoSEQ multiplex PCR, and its TCRdb copy is limited to in-frame clones, with some not included. Seen here are approximately 2,300,000 clones, 85% to 95% observed once, and the top ten hold 0.37%. The specimen was naive CD4+ T cells from PBMCs. Subset denoted: CD45RA+ positively selected. The receptors here all came from a man younger than 35 in good health. Some clones in this sample may be carry-over from other donors' samples.

V gene TRBV18 combines with J gene TRBJ1-5, with D perhaps matching TRBD1 (5 bases). This CDR3 region has 16 residues. The ends were cut back, 6 bases at V and 0 bases at J, with 15 bases in the middle. Germline V CDR1 and CDR2: KGHSH, LQKENI. The CDR3, as DNA: TGTGCCAGCTCTCGCGAGGGGAGCCTTAGCAATCAGCCCCAGCATTTT. This encodes CASSREGSLSNQPQHF.

V and J are TRBV28 and TRBJ2-7, with a weak D call TRBD1 (5 bases). Looked up from germline, CDR1 is MDHEN and CDR2 is SYDVKM. There are 13 residues in the CDR3. V was shortened by 6 bases and J by 1 base, with 10 bases between the two germline ends. This CDR3 reads CASRPTASYEQYF. For the CDR3, the DNA is TGTGCCAGCAGACCGACAGCTTCCTACGAGCAGTACTTC.

The chain is built from TRBV7-9 and TRBJ2-7; D might be TRBD1 (6 bases). CDR3 length: 13 amino acids. Germline lookup yields CDR1 SEHNR and CDR2 FQNEAQ (reference sequence). The V end lost 4 bases, the J end lost 3 bases, and 10 bases lay between the germline ends. CDR3 amino acids: CASSSDSGYEQYF. The CDR3 DNA follows: TGTGCCAGCAGCTCGGACAGTGGCTACGAGCAGTACTTC.

The rearrangement links TRBV28 to TRBJ1-5, with TRBD1 matching 9 bases. Germline V CDR1 and CDR2: MDHEN, SYDVKM. The CDR3 is made up of 15 amino acids. With V trimmed by 4 bases and J by 5 bases, 6 bases remained unmatched. As DNA, the CDR3 is TGTGCCAGCAGTTATCCGGGACAGGGATATCAGCCCCAGCATTTT. Its protein is CASSYPGQGYQPQHF.